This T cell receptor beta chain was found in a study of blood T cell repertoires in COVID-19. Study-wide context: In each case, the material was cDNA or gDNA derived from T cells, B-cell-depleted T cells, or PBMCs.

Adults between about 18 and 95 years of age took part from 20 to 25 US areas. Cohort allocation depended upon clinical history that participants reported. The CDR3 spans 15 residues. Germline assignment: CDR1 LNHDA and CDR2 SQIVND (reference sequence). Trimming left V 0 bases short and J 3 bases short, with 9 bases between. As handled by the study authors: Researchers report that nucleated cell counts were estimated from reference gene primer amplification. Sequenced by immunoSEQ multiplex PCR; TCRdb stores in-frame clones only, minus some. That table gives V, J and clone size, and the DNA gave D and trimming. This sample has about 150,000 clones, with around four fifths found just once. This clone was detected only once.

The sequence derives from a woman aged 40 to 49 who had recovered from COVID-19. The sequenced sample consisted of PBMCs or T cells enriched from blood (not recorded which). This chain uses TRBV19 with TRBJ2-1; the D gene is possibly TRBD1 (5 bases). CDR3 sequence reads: CASSIEGHGYNEQFF. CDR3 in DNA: TGTGCCAGTAGTATAGAGGGGCATGGCTACAATGAGCAGTTCTTC.